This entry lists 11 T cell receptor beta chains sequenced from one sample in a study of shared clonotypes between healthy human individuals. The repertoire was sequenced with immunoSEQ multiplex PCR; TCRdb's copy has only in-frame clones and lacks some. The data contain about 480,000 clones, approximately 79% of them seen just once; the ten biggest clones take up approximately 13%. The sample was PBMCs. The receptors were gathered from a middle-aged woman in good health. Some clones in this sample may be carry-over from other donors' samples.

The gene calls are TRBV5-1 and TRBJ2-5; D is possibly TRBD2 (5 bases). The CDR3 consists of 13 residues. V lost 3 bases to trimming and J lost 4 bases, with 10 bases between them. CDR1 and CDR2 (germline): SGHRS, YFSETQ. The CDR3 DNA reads TGCGCCAGCAGCTCCGGGGATGGAGAGACCCAGTACTTC. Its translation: CASSSGDGETQYF.

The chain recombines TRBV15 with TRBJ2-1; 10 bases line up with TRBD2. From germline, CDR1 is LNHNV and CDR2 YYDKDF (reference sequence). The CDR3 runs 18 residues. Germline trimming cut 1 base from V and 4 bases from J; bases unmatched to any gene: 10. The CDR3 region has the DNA TGTGCCACCAGCAGAGTTAACGTCGCTAGCGGGAGTTACAATGAGCAGTTCTTC. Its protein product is CATSRVNVASGSYNEQFF.

The DNA of the CDR3 is TGTGCCAGCTCAGGACTAGCGGGAGCCGGGGAGCTGTTTTTT. Translating it yields CASSGLAGAGELFF. J is TRBJ2-2 and V is TRBV27; 13 positions match TRBD2. V lost 8 bases, J lost 6 bases, and 3 bases stayed unmatched. This CDR3 is 14 amino acids long. CDR1 is MNHEY, CDR2 SMNVEV, per germline (reference sequence).

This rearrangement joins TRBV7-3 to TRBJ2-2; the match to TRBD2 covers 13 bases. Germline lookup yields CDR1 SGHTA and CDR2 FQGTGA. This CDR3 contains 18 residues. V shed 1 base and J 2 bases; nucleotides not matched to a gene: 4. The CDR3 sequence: CASSLSGTSGINTGELFF. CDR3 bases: TGTGCCAGCAGCTTAAGTGGGACTAGCGGGATTAACACCGGGGAGCTGTTTTTT.

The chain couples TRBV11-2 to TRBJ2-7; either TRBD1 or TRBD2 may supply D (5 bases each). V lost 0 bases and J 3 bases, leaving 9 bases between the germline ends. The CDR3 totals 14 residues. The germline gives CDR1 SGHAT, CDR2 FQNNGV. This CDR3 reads CASSLDGTVYEQYF. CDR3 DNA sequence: TGTGCCAGCAGCTTAGACGGGACGGTCTACGAGCAGTACTTC.

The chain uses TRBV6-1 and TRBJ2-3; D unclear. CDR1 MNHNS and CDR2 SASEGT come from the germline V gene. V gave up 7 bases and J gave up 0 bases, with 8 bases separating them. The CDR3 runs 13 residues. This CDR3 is CASITASTDTQYF. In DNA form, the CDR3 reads TGTGCCAGCATTACAGCTAGCACAGATACGCAGTATTTT.

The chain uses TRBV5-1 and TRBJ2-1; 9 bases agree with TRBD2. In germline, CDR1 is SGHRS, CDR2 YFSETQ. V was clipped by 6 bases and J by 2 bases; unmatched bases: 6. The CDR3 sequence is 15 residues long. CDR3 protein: CASIGLAGTYNEQFF. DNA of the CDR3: TGCGCCAGCATTGGTCTAGCGGGAACCTACAATGAGCAGTTCTTC.

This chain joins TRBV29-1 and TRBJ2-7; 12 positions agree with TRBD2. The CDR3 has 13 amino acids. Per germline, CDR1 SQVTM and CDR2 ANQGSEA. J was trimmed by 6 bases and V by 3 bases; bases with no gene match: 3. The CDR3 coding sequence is TGCAGCGTTGAGACTAGCGGGAGTAGCGAGCAGTACTTC. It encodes CSVETSGSSEQYF.

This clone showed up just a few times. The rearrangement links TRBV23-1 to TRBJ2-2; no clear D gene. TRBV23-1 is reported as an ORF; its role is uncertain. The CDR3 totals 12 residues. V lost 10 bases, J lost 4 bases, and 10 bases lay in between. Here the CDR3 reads CATPICTGELFF. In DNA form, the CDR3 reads TGCGCCACTCCAATATGCACCGGGGAGCTGTTTTTT.

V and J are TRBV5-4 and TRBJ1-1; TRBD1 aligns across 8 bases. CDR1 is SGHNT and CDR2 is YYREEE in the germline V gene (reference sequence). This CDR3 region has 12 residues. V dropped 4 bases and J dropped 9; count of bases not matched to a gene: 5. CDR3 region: CASSQRQGQAFF. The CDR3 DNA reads TGTGCCAGCAGCCAACGACAGGGGCAAGCTTTCTTT.

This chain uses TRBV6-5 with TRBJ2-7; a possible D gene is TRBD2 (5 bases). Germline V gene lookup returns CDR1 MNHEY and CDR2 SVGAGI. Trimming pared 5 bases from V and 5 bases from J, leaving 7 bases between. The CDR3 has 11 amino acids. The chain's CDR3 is CASSRENEQYF. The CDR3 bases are TGTGCCAGCAGTAGGGAGAACGAGCAGTACTTC.